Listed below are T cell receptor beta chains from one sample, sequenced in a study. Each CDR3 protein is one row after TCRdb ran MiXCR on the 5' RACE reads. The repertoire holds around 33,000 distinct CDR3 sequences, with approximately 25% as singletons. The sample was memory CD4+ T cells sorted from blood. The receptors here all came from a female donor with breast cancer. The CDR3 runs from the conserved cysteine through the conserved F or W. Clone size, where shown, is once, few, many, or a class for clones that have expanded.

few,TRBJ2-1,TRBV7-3,CARMRGGDGNEQFF
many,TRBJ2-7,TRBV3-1,CASSQDRGRGYEQYF
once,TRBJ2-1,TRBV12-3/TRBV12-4,CASSLNNGQFF
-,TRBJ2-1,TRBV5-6,CASSSTGTSEQFF
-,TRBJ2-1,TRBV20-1,CSASSPQAGEGVLLNEQFF
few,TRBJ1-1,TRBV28,CASSSRENTEAFF
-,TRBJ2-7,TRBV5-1,CAGSSKSTGMHEQYF
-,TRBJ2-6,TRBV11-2,CASSPRHFSGANVLTF
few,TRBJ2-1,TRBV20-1,CSARTGGNNEQFF
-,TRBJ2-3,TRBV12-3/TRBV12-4,CASSFFPDTQYF
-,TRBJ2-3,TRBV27,CASSLLAGSTETQYF
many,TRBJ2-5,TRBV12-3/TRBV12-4,CASSFGGRETQYF
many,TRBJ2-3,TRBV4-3,CASSQAKRGTDTQYF
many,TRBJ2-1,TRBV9,CASSHGLAGNGGNEQFF
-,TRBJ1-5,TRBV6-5,CASVRFERGQPQHF
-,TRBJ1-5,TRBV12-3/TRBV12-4,CASSSVDSNQPQHF
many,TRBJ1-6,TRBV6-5,CASSYGAGEGSPLHF
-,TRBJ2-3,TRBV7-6,CASSLPGAQVASTDTQYF
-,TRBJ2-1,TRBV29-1,CSGAGTGSYNEQFF
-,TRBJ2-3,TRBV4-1,CASSQVTTFTDTQYF
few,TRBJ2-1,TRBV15,CATSEERGRGDNEQFF
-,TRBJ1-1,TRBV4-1,CASSQVRGGAFF
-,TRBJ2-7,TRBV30,CAWRRLAGYEQYF
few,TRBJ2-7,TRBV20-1,CSASGGSYEQYF
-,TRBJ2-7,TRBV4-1,CASSSRTEIPGEQYF
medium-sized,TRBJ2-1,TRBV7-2,CASFGIGGIYNEQFF
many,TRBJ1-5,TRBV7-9,CASSSPDREWSNQPQHF
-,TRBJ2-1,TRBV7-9,CASTLGAYNEQFF
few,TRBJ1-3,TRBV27,CASSSRGNGNTIYF
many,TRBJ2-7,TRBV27,CASSPSTGATYEQYF
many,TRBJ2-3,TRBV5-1,CASSSDRAGRDTQYF
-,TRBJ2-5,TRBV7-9,CASSFQDRQETQYF
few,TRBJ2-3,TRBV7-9,CAGSLPGGRTDTQYF
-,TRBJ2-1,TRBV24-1,CATLYPRTGEQFF
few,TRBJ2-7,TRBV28,CAGSRGLGGYEQYF
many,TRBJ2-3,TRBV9,CASSGGTLRTTDTQYF
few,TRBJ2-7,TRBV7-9,CASSFGGTGGNEQYF
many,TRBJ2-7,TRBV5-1,CASRTPPGDEQYF
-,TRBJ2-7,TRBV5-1,CASSSSGTGAYEQYF
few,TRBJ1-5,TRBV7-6,CASSLATGINQPQHF
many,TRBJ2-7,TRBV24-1,CATRTNGNPYEQYF
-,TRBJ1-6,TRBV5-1,CASSLGQGFSPLHF
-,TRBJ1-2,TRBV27,CASSTGGLGLGYTF
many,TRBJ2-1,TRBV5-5,CASSQYNEQFF
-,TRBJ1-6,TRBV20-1,CSASFQDYSPLHF
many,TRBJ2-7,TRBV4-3,CASSQGRGPTGREQYF
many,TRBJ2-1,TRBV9,CASSGGTGPNNEQFF
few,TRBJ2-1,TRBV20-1,CSARVREFYNEQFF
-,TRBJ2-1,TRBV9,CASSVETSGYCNEQFF
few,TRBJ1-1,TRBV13,CASSLPMNTEAFF